The present T cell receptor (beta chain) was sequenced within a study of human T cells and chemical hapten exposure. TCRdb redid the calling of the RACE reads with MiXCR, one entry per CDR3 protein. The sample lists 150,000 to 200,000 distinct CDR3 sequences, roughly a quarter occurring once. Trimming left V 3 bases short and J 0 bases short, with 8 bases between. The CDR3 runs 14 residues. Germline V CDR1 and CDR2: MNHEY, SMNVEV (reference sequence). Indicated time point: patch test 3, about 24 weeks after DPC sensitization. Treatment specified: therapeutic diphenylcyclopropenone sensitization with weekly scalp DPC.

The gene calls are TRBV27 and TRBJ1-2; D is uncertain. The sequence was collected from a young woman with alopecia areata. Some clones in this sample may be carry-over from other donors' samples. Sequenced material: whole blood, taken in connection with sensitization to the hapten diphenylcyclopropenone (DPC). The CDR3 nucleotides read TGTGCCAGCAGTTTTATGAAGGCTAACTATGGCTACACCTTC. Its translation: CASSFMKANYGYTF.